Given below is one TCR beta chain in context. Its antigen is not identified. The data belong to a study of cytomegalovirus exposure and HLA in healthy donors. General observations from the study: The study labeled 150 or so TCR beta chains cytomegalovirus-associated. Using the classifier, cytomegalovirus status was reportedly diagnosed with high specificity and sensitivity. Most TCR sequences were rare, but some public TCRs occurred in many donors.

This CDR3 comprises 15 residues. The germline V gene encodes CDR1 MNHEY and CDR2 SMNVEV (reference sequence). With V trimmed by 5 bases and J by 3 bases, 9 bases remained unmatched. The data were produced by immunoSEQ multiplex PCR, yet TCRdb's version contains in-frame clones alone and is incomplete. The sample carries approximately 200,000 clones, roughly 84% recorded once. The V call is TRBV27, the J call TRBJ1-1, with 7 bases fitting TRBD1. Sequenced input: PBMCs. The TCR comes from a man between 18 and 35 years old in good health and CMV-seropositive. CDR3: CASSQQGRGDTEAFF. Written as DNA, the CDR3 is TGTGCCAGCAGTCAACAGGGGCGAGGGGACACTGAAGCTTTCTTT.